The sequence of this T cell receptor (beta chain) was determined in a study of blood T cell repertoires in COVID-19. Overall study: COVID-19 samples collected from the United States, Italy and Spain covered acute and convalescent phases.

The study drew participants aged about 18 to 95 years from about two dozen US areas. Clinical history as reported by participants underpinned cohort assignment. As originally analysed: Reference gene primer amplification gave estimated nucleated cell counts. TCRdb keeps only in-frame clones here, not all; method: immunoSEQ multiplex PCR. Clone size and V and J calls were adopted from that table, with D and trimming inferred from the DNA. The repertoire includes some 340,000 clones, 90% to 95% of them detected once, and 3% to 5% sits in the top ten. Trimming removed 5 bases from V and 5 bases from J; junction bases left unmatched: 6. The CDR3 sequence is 15 residues long. The germline V gene has CDR1 MNHEY and CDR2 SVGAGI.

This TCR came from a woman aged 30 to 39 who had been exposed to COVID-19. The sample taken for sequencing was PBMCs or T cells enriched from blood (not recorded which). The chain combines TRBV6-5 with TRBJ2-2; 9 bases line up with TRBD1. In DNA, the CDR3 is TGTGCCAGCAGTATCGGACAGGGGTTTACCGGGGAGCTGTTTTTT. This translates into CASSIGQGFTGELFF.